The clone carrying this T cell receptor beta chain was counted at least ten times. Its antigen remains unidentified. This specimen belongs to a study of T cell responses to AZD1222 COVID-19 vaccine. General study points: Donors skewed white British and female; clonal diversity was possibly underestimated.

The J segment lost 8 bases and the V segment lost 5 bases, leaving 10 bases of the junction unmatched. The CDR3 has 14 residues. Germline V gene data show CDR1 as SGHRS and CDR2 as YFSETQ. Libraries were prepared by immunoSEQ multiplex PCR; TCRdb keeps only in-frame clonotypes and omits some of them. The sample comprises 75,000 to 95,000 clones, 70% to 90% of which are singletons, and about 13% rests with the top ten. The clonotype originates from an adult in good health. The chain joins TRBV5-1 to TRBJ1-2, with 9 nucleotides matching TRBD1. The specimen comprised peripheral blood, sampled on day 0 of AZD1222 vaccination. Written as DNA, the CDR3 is TGCGCCAGCAGATACGATACAGGGGGCGGCGGCTACACCTTC. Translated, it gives CASRYDTGGGGYTF.